The next 5 T cell receptor beta chains were all read from a single sample in a study of PD-L1 blockade in urothelial cancer. Profiled with immunoSEQ multiplex PCR; TCRdb holds only in-frame clones, not every one. The data contain about 84,000 clones, roughly 87% of them singletons. This sample comprised PBMCs, obtained around atezolizumab (anti-PD-L1) treatment. These TCRs come from an older man with urothelial cancer.

The chain couples TRBV28 to TRBJ2-3, with D possibly TRBD2 on 6 matching bases. The CDR3 runs to 16 residues. The germline CDR1 and CDR2 sequences are MDHEN and SYDVKM. V lost 7 bases, J lost 2 bases, and 19 bases lay in between. The CDR3 reads CASNQIAAPLTDTQYF. CDR3 DNA sequence: TGTGCCAGCAACCAGATAGCGGCCCCACTCACAGATACGCAGTATTTT.

The gene calls are TRBV7-3 and TRBJ2-7; 8 bases map to TRBD2. Unmatched junction bases numbered 2, after V lost 0 bases and J lost 1 base. Germline V gene sequence: CDR1 SGHTA, CDR2 FQGTGA. CDR3 size: 15 residues. The CDR3 sequence: CASSLTSGSSYEQYF. CDR3 nucleotides: TGTGCCAGCAGCTTAACCAGCGGGAGTTCCTACGAGCAGTACTTC.

The genes are TRBV5-1 and TRBJ1-1; D is uncertain. This CDR3 comprises 12 residues. Germline V gene data show CDR1 as SGHRS and CDR2 as YFSETQ. Trimming pared 4 bases from V and 7 bases from J, leaving 11 bases between. CDR3 region: CASSPGEYEAFF. The CDR3 nucleotides read TGCGCCAGCAGCCCCGGGGAGTATGAAGCTTTCTTT.

This clone turned up a few times. The chain employs TRBV2 and TRBJ1-5; D possibly corresponds to TRBD1 (5 bases). This CDR3 region has 15 residues. Germline CDR1 SNHLY, CDR2 FYNNEI. The V end lost 5 bases, the J end lost 2 bases, and 13 bases lay between the germline ends. CDR3 bases: TGTGCCAGCAGTCCCGGGCTAGGGGGCAATCAGCCCCAGCATTTT. Its translation: CASSPGLGGNQPQHF.

The rearrangement joins TRBV18 to TRBJ2-1; TRBD1 aligns across 10 bases. J lost 4 bases, V lost 2 bases, and 2 bases had no gene match. The germline V gene encodes CDR1 KGHSH and CDR2 LQKENI. CDR3 length equals 15 residues. CDR3 sequence reads: CASSPGQGEYNEQFF. In DNA form, the CDR3 reads TGTGCCAGCTCACCAGGACAGGGGGAGTACAATGAGCAGTTCTTC.